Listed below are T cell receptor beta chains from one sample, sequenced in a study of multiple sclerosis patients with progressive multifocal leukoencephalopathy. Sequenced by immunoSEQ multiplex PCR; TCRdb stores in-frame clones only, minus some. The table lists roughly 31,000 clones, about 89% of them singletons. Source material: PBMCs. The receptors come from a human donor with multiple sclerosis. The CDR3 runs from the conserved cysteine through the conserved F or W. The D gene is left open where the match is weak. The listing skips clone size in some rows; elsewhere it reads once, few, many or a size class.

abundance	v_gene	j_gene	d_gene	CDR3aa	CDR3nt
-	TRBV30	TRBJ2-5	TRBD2	CAWSNELAGGLFQETQYF	TGTGCCTGGAGTAACGAACTAGCGGGAGGGCTGTTCCAAGAGACCCAGTACTTC
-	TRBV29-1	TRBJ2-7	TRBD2	CSVVPSGTYEQYF	TGCAGCGTTGTCCCTAGCGGAACCTACGAGCAGTACTTC
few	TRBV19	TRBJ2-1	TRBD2	CASRLAGAHNEQFF	TGTGCCAGTAGACTAGCGGGAGCGCACAATGAGCAGTTCTTC
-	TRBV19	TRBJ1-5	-	CASSIDRDQPQHF	TGTGCCAGTAGTATAGACAGAGATCAGCCCCAGCATTTT
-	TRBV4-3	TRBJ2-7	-	CASSQILGTYEQYF	TGCGCCAGCAGCCAAATCTTAGGGACCTACGAGCAGTACTTC
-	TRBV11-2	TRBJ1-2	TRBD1	CASSLGPGQGIGGYTF	TGTGCCAGCAGCTTGGGACCGGGACAGGGTATAGGGGGCTACACCTTC
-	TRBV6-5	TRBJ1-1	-	CASSFARRGNTEAFF	TGTGCCAGCAGTTTCGCGCGCAGGGGGAACACTGAAGCTTTCTTT
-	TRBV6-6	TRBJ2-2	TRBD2	CASSQLAGGGAGELFF	TGTGCCAGCAGTCAGCTAGCGGGAGGAGGAGCCGGGGAGCTGTTTTTT
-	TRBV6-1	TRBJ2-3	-	CASSEARVLVRDTQYF	TGTGCCAGCAGTGAAGCGCGTGTACTAGTAAGGGATACGCAGTATTTT
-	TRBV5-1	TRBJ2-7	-	CASSGAGFTYEQYF	TGCGCCAGCAGCGGGGCTGGGTTTACCTACGAGCAGTACTTC
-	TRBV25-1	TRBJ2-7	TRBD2	CASGVSGSFYEQYF	TGTGCCAGCGGAGTTAGCGGGAGTTTCTACGAGCAGTACTTC
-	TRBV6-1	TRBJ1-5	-	CASSPSGVVNQPQHF	TGTGCCAGCAGTCCCAGTGGAGTGGTTAATCAGCCCCAGCATTTT
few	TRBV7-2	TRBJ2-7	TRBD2	CASSKKAGPHYEQYF	TGTGCCAGCAGCAAAAAAGCGGGGCCTCACTACGAGCAGTACTTC
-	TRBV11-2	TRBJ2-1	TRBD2	CASSLGPTSGSSYNEQFF	TGTGCCAGCAGCTTAGGACCGACTAGCGGGAGCTCCTACAATGAGCAGTTCTTC
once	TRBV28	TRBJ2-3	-	CASSLNTGSTDTQYF	TGTGCCAGCAGTTTAAATACAGGAAGCACAGATACGCAGTATTTT
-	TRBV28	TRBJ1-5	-	CASSLSGGGTQPQHF	TGTGCCAGCAGTTTATCGGGGGGCGGAACTCAGCCCCAGCATTTT
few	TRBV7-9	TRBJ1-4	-	CASSLTAGGGEKLFF	TGTGCCAGCAGCTTAACAGCAGGAGGTGGTGAAAAACTGTTTTTT
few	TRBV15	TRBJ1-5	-	CATADGSNQPQHF	TGTGCCACCGCGGACGGTAGCAATCAGCCCCAGCATTTT
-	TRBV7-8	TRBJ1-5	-	CASSAQNRERNQPQHF	TGTGCCAGCAGCGCCCAAAACAGGGAGAGGAATCAGCCCCAGCATTTT
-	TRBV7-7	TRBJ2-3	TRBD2	CASTIAGDPDTQYF	TGTGCTAGCACCATAGCGGGAGACCCAGATACGCAGTATTTT
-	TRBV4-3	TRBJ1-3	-	CASSQDSRGRGNTIYF	TGCGCCAGCAGCCAAGATAGTCGAGGGCGTGGAAACACCATATATTTT
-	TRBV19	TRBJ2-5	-	CASRRSATGGSRGQETQYF	TGTGCCAGTAGACGATCGGCTACGGGCGGGAGTAGGGGGCAAGAGACCCAGTACTTC
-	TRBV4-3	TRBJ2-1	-	CASSQELGGRNEQFF	TGCGCCAGCAGCCAAGAATTGGGGGGACGGAATGAGCAGTTCTTC
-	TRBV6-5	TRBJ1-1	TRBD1	CASRRRDRANTEAFF	TGTGCCAGCAGGCGCCGGGACAGGGCGAACACTGAAGCTTTCTTT
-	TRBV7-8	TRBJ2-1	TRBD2	CASSLVRGRINEQFF	TGTGCCAGCAGCTTAGTCCGCGGGAGGATAAATGAGCAGTTCTTC
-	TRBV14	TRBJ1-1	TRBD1	CASSQDFRDRGLSEAFF	TGTGCCAGCAGCCAAGACTTCCGGGACAGGGGTCTCTCTGAAGCTTTCTTT
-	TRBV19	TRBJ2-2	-	CASSLEPARGAGELFF	TGTGCCAGTAGTCTAGAGCCAGCCCGAGGGGCCGGGGAGCTGTTTTTT
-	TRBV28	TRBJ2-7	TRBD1	CATSGTGDEQYF	TGTGCCACTTCTGGGACAGGGGATGAGCAGTACTTC
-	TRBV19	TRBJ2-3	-	CASSMDSLSTDTQYF	TGTGCCAGTAGTATGGACAGCCTAAGCACAGATACGCAGTATTTT
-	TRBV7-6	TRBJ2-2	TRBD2	CASSLRASGSGGELFF	TGTGCCAGCAGCTTAAGGGCTAGCGGGAGTGGCGGGGAGCTGTTTTTT
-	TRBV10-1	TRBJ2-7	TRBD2	CASSRTSGYEQYF	TGCGCCAGCAGCCGGACTAGCGGGTACGAGCAGTACTTC
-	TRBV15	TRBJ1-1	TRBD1	CATSARRGREAFF	TGTGCCACCAGCGCCCGCAGGGGGCGAGAGGCTTTCTTT
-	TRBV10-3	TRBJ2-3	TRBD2	CAIRASGSTDTQYF	TGTGCCATCAGGGCTAGCGGCAGCACGGATACGCAGTATTTT
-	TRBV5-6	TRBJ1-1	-	CASSFSVAGTEAFF	TGTGCCAGCAGCTTCTCAGTCGCGGGGACTGAAGCTTTCTTT
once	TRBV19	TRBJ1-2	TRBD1	CASYEQGSYGYTF	TGTGCCAGTTACGAACAGGGGTCCTATGGCTACACCTTC
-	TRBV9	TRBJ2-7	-	CASSVVSSGEQYF	TGTGCCAGCAGCGTAGTATCCTCGGGCGAGCAGTACTTC
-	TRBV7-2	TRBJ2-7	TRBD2	CASSLATSGSGEQYF	TGTGCCAGCAGCTTAGCGACTAGCGGGAGCGGCGAGCAGTACTTC
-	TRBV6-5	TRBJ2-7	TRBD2	CASSYSLAGNYEQYF	TGTGCCAGCAGTTACTCACTAGCGGGGAACTACGAGCAGTACTTC
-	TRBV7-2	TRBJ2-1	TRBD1	CASSLDRGGYNEQFF	TGTGCCAGCAGCCTGGACAGGGGCGGCTACAATGAGCAGTTCTTC
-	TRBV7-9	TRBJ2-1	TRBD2	CATAGTTYNEQFF	TGTGCCACCGCCGGGACTACTTACAATGAGCAGTTCTTC
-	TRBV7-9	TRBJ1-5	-	CASSSGAAQPQHF	TGTGCCAGCAGCTCAGGGGCGGCTCAGCCCCAGCATTTT
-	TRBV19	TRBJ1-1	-	CASSEQSNTEAFF	TGTGCCAGTAGTGAACAGTCGAACACTGAAGCTTTCTTT
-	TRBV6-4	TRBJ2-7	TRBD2	CASSLLAGDGEQYF	TGTGCCAGCAGCCTACTAGCGGGAGATGGCGAGCAGTACTTC
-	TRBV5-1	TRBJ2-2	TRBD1	CASSPGQGNTGELFF	TGCGCCAGCAGTCCGGGACAGGGAAACACCGGGGAGCTGTTTTTT
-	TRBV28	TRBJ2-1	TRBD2	CASRTTSEGSEQFF	TGTGCCAGCAGAACGACTAGCGAGGGATCGGAGCAGTTCTTC
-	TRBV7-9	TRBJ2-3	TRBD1	CASSLTGADSTDTQYF	TGTGCCAGCAGCTTAACAGGGGCAGATAGTACAGATACGCAGTATTTT